Below, 25 T cell receptor beta chains from the same sample are listed, as sequenced in a study of Ad26.COV2.S vaccination and SARS-CoV-2 variants. The protocol was immunoSEQ multiplex PCR, while the TCRdb copy is restricted to in-frame clones and leaves out a portion. The table shows some 390,000 clones, with 88% occurring only once. Specified treatment: about 20 received Ad26.COV2.S at low or high dose, single or two shots; 5 received placebo; per-sample allocation not given. Specimens were obtained on day 63 following the first vaccine or placebo injection. The sequencing here drew on peripheral blood, taken in a trial of Ad26.COV2.S vaccine versus placebo. The receptors shown here come from a person aged 18-60 years who received the Ad26.COV2.S COVID-19 vaccine or a placebo.

This clone was counted a single time. The chain combines TRBV18 with TRBJ2-1; D gene uncertain. The V gene lost 3 bases and the J gene lost 7 bases, with 22 bases spanning the gap. The CDR3 has 17 residues. CDR1 and CDR2 from the germline V gene are KGHSH and LQKENI. CDR3 bases: TGTGCCAGCTCACCTACGGGCGGTACCAGTCGGTTAAATGAGCAGTTCTTC. This encodes CASSPTGGTSRLNEQFF.

This rearrangement joins TRBV3-1 (or the pseudogene TRBV3-2) to TRBJ1-1; the D is unclear. The CDR3 spans 15 residues. V was trimmed by 0 bases and J by 4 bases, leaving 12 bases between them. Germline V CDR1 and CDR2: LGHDT, YNNKEL (reference sequence). CDR3 DNA sequence: TGTGCCAGCAGCCAAGATGTCTCTACATCCACTGAAGCTTTCTTT. Residues: CASSQDVSTSTEAFF.

The genes are TRBV10-2 and TRBJ1-1; D not resolved. V gave up 1 base and J gave up 1 base, with 7 bases separating them. Germline CDR1 and CDR2: WSHSY and SAAADI. There are 14 residues in the CDR3. CDR3 sequence reads: CASSELIANTEAFF. The CDR3 nucleotides are TGCGCCAGCAGTGAGTTAATAGCGAACACTGAAGCTTTCTTT.

The gene calls are TRBV7-8 and TRBJ1-1; D remains unclear. Per germline, CDR1 SGHVS and CDR2 FQNEAQ. CDR3 size: 15 residues. Trimming stripped 3 bases from V and 1 base from J, with 12 bases between. In DNA, the CDR3 is TGTGCCAGCAGCTTCGCTCGTATCGGGAACACTGAAGCTTTCTTT. Translation gives CASSFARIGNTEAFF.

The chain employs TRBV5-4 and TRBJ1-4, with 7 positions matching TRBD1. Looked up from germline, CDR1 is SGHNT and CDR2 is YYREEE (reference sequence). Trimming at V came to 4 bases and at J to 8 bases, leaving 8 bases not matched to a gene. The CDR3 sequence is 14 residues long. CDR3 DNA: TGTGCCAGCAGCACCGGACAGGCGAAAGAAAAACTGTTTTTT. Its translation is CASSTGQAKEKLFF.

This chain uses TRBV18 with TRBJ1-1; D call uncertain. Trimming removed 0 bases from V and 0 bases from J, with 8 bases in between. Germline lookup yields CDR1 KGHSH and CDR2 LQKENI. The CDR3 runs 15 residues. CDR3 region: CASSPPQALNTEAFF. CDR3 DNA: TGTGCCAGCTCACCACCTCAGGCCCTGAACACTGAAGCTTTCTTT.

The genes are TRBV10-3 and TRBJ1-2; D is possibly TRBD1 (5 bases). Trimming shortened V by 8 bases and J by 7 bases, and 14 bases separated the two germline ends. The CDR3 loop spans 12 amino acids. CDR1 is ENHRY, CDR2 SYGVKD, per germline. The CDR3 DNA is TGTGCCATCGACCAGGGAGGGTTTGGCTACACCTTC. Its translation is CAIDQGGFGYTF.

The CDR3: CAITGTTNTDTQYF. The CDR3 DNA sequence: TGTGCCATCACCGGGACAACCAACACAGATACGCAGTATTTT. J is TRBJ2-3 and V is TRBV10-3; D perhaps matches TRBD1 (6 bases). V gave up 7 bases and J gave up 2 bases, with 13 bases separating them. This CDR3 has 14 residues. Germline assignment: CDR1 ENHRY and CDR2 SYGVKD.

The chain recombines TRBV4-1 with TRBJ2-7, with D hard to call. The CDR3 has 15 amino acids. Per germline, CDR1 MGHRA and CDR2 YSYEKL. V lost 1 base, J lost 0 bases, and 10 bases lay in between. CDR3 bases: TGCGCCAGCAGCCAAGGCCCCGCAGCCTCCTACGAGCAGTACTTC. Encoded protein: CASSQGPAASYEQYF.

This chain links TRBV10-1 with TRBJ2-4; perhaps TRBD1 as D (5 bases). Germline loops: CDR1 WNHNN, CDR2 SYGVQD (reference sequence). The CDR3 has 14 amino acids. The V gene lost 6 bases and the J gene lost 0 bases, with 9 bases spanning the gap. CDR3: CASSDRLAKNIQYF. The CDR3 DNA follows: TGCGCCAGCAGCGACAGACTAGCCAAAAACATTCAGTACTTC.

The rearrangement uses TRBV7-8 and TRBJ2-7, with 7 bases matching TRBD1. V was clipped by 4 bases and J by 2 bases; unmatched bases: 2. The CDR3 runs to 13 residues. The V gene's germline CDR1 is SGHVS and CDR2 FQNEAQ. CDR3 protein: CASSYDRAYEQYF. Written as DNA, the CDR3 is TGTGCCAGCAGCTATGACAGGGCCTACGAGCAGTACTTC.

The chain carries TRBV19 and TRBJ2-7; D unresolved. CDR1 is LNHDA, CDR2 SQIVND, per germline (reference sequence). CDR3 size: 14 residues. V was shortened by 3 bases and J by 1 base, with 10 bases between the two germline ends. CDR3 loop: CASSISEDSYEQYF. CDR3 bases: TGTGCCAGTAGTATCTCCGAGGATTCCTACGAGCAGTACTTC.

The DNA of the CDR3 is TGTGCCAGCAGTGAAGCTCGAGGGGGCGACATGAACACTGAAGCTTTCTTT. As protein: CASSEARGGDMNTEAFF. J is TRBJ1-1 and V is TRBV6-1; 7 bases align to TRBD1. CDR1 and CDR2 from the germline V gene are MNHNS and SASEGT. The CDR3 totals 17 residues. Germline trimming cut 0 bases from V and 0 bases from J; bases unmatched to any gene: 7.

The V and J genes are TRBV7-2 and TRBJ1-3; tentatively, D is TRBD1 (5 bases). V lost 5 bases and J lost 4, with 18 bases in between. This CDR3 comprises 16 residues. The germline V gene encodes CDR1 SGHTA and CDR2 FQGNSA. In nucleotides, the CDR3 is TGTGCCAGCAGCCTGGGAGGGGCCCCACGGGGAAACACCATATATTTT. Translating it yields CASSLGGAPRGNTIYF.

This clone was counted between two and nine times. The chain employs TRBV29-1 and TRBJ2-7; 7 bases are shared with TRBD1. Germline CDR1 SQVTM, CDR2 ANQGSEA. This CDR3 contains 15 residues. V lost 6 bases to trimming and J lost 0 bases; unmatched junction nucleotides: 11. As DNA, the CDR3 is TGCAGCGTACGAGGGGGTCAGGGGGACTCCTACGAGCAGTACTTC. It encodes CSVRGGQGDSYEQYF.

V and J are TRBV29-1 and TRBJ2-7, with D perhaps matching TRBD1 or TRBD2 (6 bases each). This CDR3 is 11 amino acids long. The V and J ends lost 6 bases and 6 bases respectively, with 12 bases between them. Germline V gene lookup returns CDR1 SQVTM and CDR2 ANQGSEA. The CDR3 bases are TGCAGCGTCGGAAGGGGGGCCGAGCAGTACTTC. It is translated as CSVGRGAEQYF.

The V call is TRBV14, the J call TRBJ1-2; D gene unclear. The CDR3 sequence is 18 residues long. V lost 4 bases and J 1 base, leaving 22 bases between the germline ends. Germline CDR1 reads SGHDN; CDR2 reads FVKESK. CDR3 sequence: CASSLKFPGPRNNYGYTF. CDR3 sequence (DNA): TGTGCCAGCAGCCTCAAATTCCCGGGCCCCAGGAATAACTATGGCTACACCTTC.

As concerns this clone: A single base separates this from a much larger clone, so it may be a read error. The chain links TRBV5-1 to TRBJ1-1; D possibly corresponds to TRBD1 (6 bases). Trimming removed 1 base from V and 4 bases from J, with 11 bases in between. CDR1 and CDR2 from the germline V gene are SGHRS and YFSETQ. This CDR3 has 14 residues. The CDR3 protein is CASSLTGWGTEAFF. The CDR3 region has the DNA TGCGCCAGCAGCTTGACAGGGTGGGGCACTGAAGCTTTCTTT.

J is TRBJ2-7 and V is TRBV5-1; D unresolved. The CDR3 spans 15 residues. V lost 0 bases and J lost 0, with 10 bases in between. Looked up from germline, CDR1 is SGHRS and CDR2 is YFSETQ. In nucleotides, the CDR3 is TGCGCCAGCAGCTTGGGGCCGGGCATCTCCTACGAGCAGTACTTC. Protein product: CASSLGPGISYEQYF. Supplemented by reference TRBV5-1 and TRBJ2-7, the full variable domain reads KAGVTQTPRYLIKTRGQQVTLSCSPISGHRSVSWYQQTPGQGLQFLFEYFSETQRNKGNFPGRFSGRQFSNSRSEMNVSTLELGDSALYLCASSLGPGISYEQYFGPGTRLTVT.

This chain joins TRBV6-6 and TRBJ1-2; D may be TRBD1 (5 bases). The CDR3 contains 14 residues. The germline V and J ends were trimmed by 6 bases and 4 bases, with 15 bases remaining between them. Germline assignment: CDR1 MNHNY and CDR2 SVGAGI (reference sequence). Written as DNA, the CDR3 is TGTGCCAGCAGAGAAACCGGGACGCGCTATGGCTACACCTTC. Translation: CASRETGTRYGYTF.

The chain recombines TRBV30 with TRBJ1-4; D uncertain. Deletions cut 3 bases from V and 4 bases from J, with 9 bases between. The V gene's germline CDR1 is GTSNPN and CDR2 SVGIG (reference sequence). CDR3 size: 13 residues. The CDR3 bases are TGTGCCTGGAGCGCGGGGTTTAATGAAAAACTGTTTTTT. It is translated as CAWSAGFNEKLFF. Full variable domain (remainder filled in from reference TRBV30 and TRBJ1-4): SQTIHQWPATLVQPVGSPLSLECTVEGTSNPNLYWYRQAAGRGLQLLFYSVGIGQISSEVPQNLSASRPQDRQFILSSKKLLLSDSGFYLCAWSAGFNEKLFFGSGTQLSVL.

The rearrangement uses TRBV19 and TRBJ1-5; D is unresolved. This CDR3 region has 13 residues. The germline CDR1 and CDR2 sequences are LNHDA and SQIVND (reference sequence). Between the trimmed V and J ends, which lost 4 bases and 5 bases, there was a span of 9 bases. The CDR3 loop reads CASSKTTDQPQHF. The DNA of the CDR3 is TGTGCCAGTAGTAAAACGACGGATCAGCCCCAGCATTTT.

Only a few counts were recorded for this clone. In DNA form, the CDR3 reads TGTGCCAGCAGTTACGCAGCGGGGGCGACCTACGAGCAGTACTTC. This codes for CASSYAAGATYEQYF. The chain uses TRBV6-5 and TRBJ2-7; 8 positions match TRBD2. V shed 2 bases, J shed 2 bases, and the junction held 5 bases outside the gene matches. Germline V gene data show CDR1 as MNHEY and CDR2 as SVGAGI. This CDR3 is built from 15 residues.

The chain has TRBV24-1 and TRBJ1-1; D perhaps matches TRBD1 (6 bases). Looked up from germline, CDR1 is KGHDR and CDR2 is SFDVKD. Trimming shortened V by 4 bases and J by 11 bases, and 10 bases separated the two germline ends. The CDR3 runs 11 residues. The CDR3 reads CATSEGGAAFF. The CDR3, as DNA: TGTGCCACCAGTGAGGGGGGCGCGGCTTTCTTT.

The chain uses TRBV7-2 and TRBJ1-2, with D tentatively TRBD1 (6 bases). Looked up from germline, CDR1 is SGHTA and CDR2 is FQGNSA. Trimming cost V 0 bases and J 0 bases, with 11 bases left between them. The CDR3 loop spans 16 amino acids. CDR3: CASSLALQGTNYGYTF. CDR3 sequence (DNA): TGTGCCAGCAGCTTAGCACTACAGGGAACTAACTATGGCTACACCTTC.